A single sample gave rise to the 21 T cell receptor beta chains below, sequenced in a study of blood T cell repertoires in COVID-19. Sequenced by immunoSEQ multiplex PCR; TCRdb stores in-frame clones only, minus some. The sample includes 300,000 to 350,000 clones, roughly 87% of them seen just once. The sequencing input was PBMCs or T cells enriched from blood (not recorded which). The receptors stem from a young woman who had recovered from COVID-19.

V is TRBV6-4 and J is TRBJ2-7; 11 bases fit TRBD2. The germline CDR1 and CDR2 sequences are MRHNA and SNTAGT. This CDR3 spans 17 amino acids. J was trimmed by 0 bases and V by 2 bases; bases with no gene match: 6. The CDR3 bases are TGTGCCAGCAGTGACCCGGGACTAGCGGCTAGCTCCTACGAGCAGTACTTC. This codes for CASSDPGLAASSYEQYF.

This clone was observed a few times. The chain uses TRBV14 and TRBJ1-6; D gene unclear. The CDR3 extends over 13 amino acids. V shed 1 base and J shed 13 bases, with 11 bases lying between them. The V gene's germline CDR1 is SGHDN and CDR2 FVKESK. In DNA, the CDR3 is TGTGCCAGCAGCCAAGCCGACGTCGGGCCCCTCCACTTT. Translated, it gives CASSQADVGPLHF.

The chain recombines TRBV28 with TRBJ2-1; possibly TRBD2 for D (5 bases). The CDR3 runs 12 residues. Trimming cost V 10 bases and J 10 bases, with 17 bases left between them. Germline V gene data show CDR1 as MDHEN and CDR2 as SYDVKM. This CDR3 reads CATAMVAREQFF. CDR3 in DNA: TGTGCCACCGCTATGGTAGCGCGCGAGCAGTTCTTC.

V and J are TRBV5-3 and TRBJ1-3; TRBD1 matches at 9 bases. TRBV5-3 is given ORF status, its function remaining uncertain. This CDR3 contains 17 residues. Germline trimming cut 4 bases from V and 0 bases from J; bases unmatched to any gene: 8. Here the CDR3 DNA reads TGTGCCAGAAGCACTTGCCGGGACAGGGCCTCTGGAAACACCATATATTTT. Translating gives CARSTCRDRASGNTIYF.

The chain employs TRBV5-5 and TRBJ2-1; TRBD2 agrees at 11 bases. This CDR3 is 19 amino acids long. Germline CDR1 and CDR2: SGHKS and YYEKEE (reference sequence). V was clipped by 0 bases and J by 0 bases; unmatched bases: 8. In DNA form, the CDR3 reads TGTGCCAGCAGCTTGGAATGGCTAGCGGGAGGCTACTCCTACAATGAGCAGTTCTTC. Its translation is CASSLEWLAGGYSYNEQFF.

The CDR3 sequence is CASSHRDIGEKLFF. As DNA, the CDR3 is TGTGCCAGCAGTCACCGGGACATTGGAGAAAAACTGTTTTTT. The rearrangement uses TRBV6-2 or TRBV6-3 and TRBJ1-4, with a weak D call TRBD1 (6 bases). The germline V and J ends were trimmed by 5 bases and 8 bases, with 15 bases remaining between them. CDR3 size: 14 residues. Germline V lookup: CDR1 MNHEY, CDR2 SVGEGT.

This clone has just one count. The chain uses TRBV7-6 and TRBJ2-7; no clear D gene. The V and J ends lost 0 bases and 0 bases respectively, with 9 bases between them. The germline gives CDR1 SGHVS, CDR2 FNYEAQ. The CDR3 length is 15 residues. CDR3 loop: CASSLASHSSYEQYF. As DNA, the CDR3 is TGTGCCAGCAGCTTAGCGAGTCACAGCTCCTACGAGCAGTACTTC.

This clone turned up a few times. The same CDR3 also results from other DNA sequences found in this sample. The chain employs TRBV27 and TRBJ2-7, with 11 nucleotides matching TRBD1. The CDR3 extends over 15 amino acids. Trimming at V came to 3 bases and at J to 2 bases, leaving 3 bases not matched to a gene. Germline loops: CDR1 MNHEY, CDR2 SMNVEV (reference sequence). The CDR3 loop is CASSLLGQGAYEQYF. CDR3 nucleotide sequence: TGTGCCAGCAGTTTGTTGGGACAGGGGGCCTACGAGCAGTACTTC.

The chain is built from TRBV28 and TRBJ2-1, with 7 bases matching TRBD2. CDR1 and CDR2 (germline): MDHEN, SYDVKM. V shed 3 bases and J 10 bases; nucleotides not matched to a gene: 15. The CDR3 contains 16 residues. Here the CDR3 DNA reads TGTGCCAGCAGTTTGTCCGGGAGGCCCGCACCATCCGAGCAGTTCTTC. It specifies CASSLSGRPAPSEQFF.

The chain employs TRBV4-1 and TRBJ2-1, with TRBD2 as a possible D gene (5 bases). CDR1 MGHRA and CDR2 YSYEKL come from the germline V gene. This CDR3 is 14 amino acids long. Trimming removed 0 bases from V and 10 bases from J, with 13 bases in between. The CDR3 is CASSQDHGGLEQFF. CDR3 DNA sequence: TGCGCCAGCAGCCAAGATCATGGAGGCCTCGAGCAGTTCTTC.

The rearrangement uses TRBV18 and TRBJ2-7, with 8 bases identical to TRBD2. V gave up 6 bases and J gave up 3 bases; unmatched junction bases: 10. The germline gives CDR1 KGHSH, CDR2 LQKENI. The CDR3 covers 15 residues. The CDR3, as DNA: TGTGCCAGCTCCCTAGGGACTAGGGAGGGCTACGAGCAGTACTTC. Its protein is CASSLGTREGYEQYF.

This chain connects TRBV10-3 to TRBJ1-1; no firm D call. The CDR3 has 16 residues. Germline V gene lookup returns CDR1 ENHRY and CDR2 SYGVKD. The germline V and J ends were trimmed by 0 bases and 1 base, with 12 bases remaining between them. CDR3 nucleotides: TGTGCCATCAGTGAGTCGTCCAGAGGTGGGAACACTGAAGCTTTCTTT. Translated, it gives CAISESSRGGNTEAFF.

The chain combines TRBV29-1 with TRBJ2-7, with TRBD1 matching 9 bases. Trimming cost V 8 bases and J 6 bases; bases outside gene matches: 11. Germline CDR1 and CDR2: SQVTM and ANQGSEA. The CDR3 runs to 13 residues. For the CDR3, the DNA is TGCAGCTCCCAGGGACAGGGTTCGTCCGAGCAGTACTTC. Its protein product is CSSQGQGSSEQYF.

This chain links TRBV28 with TRBJ1-2, with 7 bases that match TRBD1. The CDR3 extends over 15 amino acids. Germline V gene sequence: CDR1 MDHEN, CDR2 SYDVKM. V was clipped by 7 bases and J by 4 bases; unmatched bases: 12. For the CDR3, the DNA is TGTGCCAGCATCCCAGCCGGGACAGACAGCTATGGCTACACCTTC. Translated, it gives CASIPAGTDSYGYTF.

This rearrangement joins TRBV6-2 or TRBV6-3 to TRBJ1-5; D is unresolved. Per germline, CDR1 MNHEY and CDR2 SVGEGT. The CDR3 covers 14 residues. Trimming took 2 bases from V and 0 from J, leaving 5 bases between them. CDR3 sequence reads: CASSYIISNQPQHF. For the CDR3, the DNA is TGTGCCAGCAGTTACATAATTAGCAATCAGCCCCAGCATTTT.

The chain has TRBV21-1 and TRBJ1-3; the D call in the table, TRBD1, was not verified against the DNA. TRBV21-1 is described as a pseudogene. The CDR3 has 18 residues. CDR3 in amino acids: CASSGRQGLPQSGNTIYF. CDR3 in DNA: TGTGCCAGCAGCGGCAGACAGGGCCTCCCTCAGTCCGGAAACACCATATATTTT.

This clone has ten or more counts. The chain combines TRBV28 with TRBJ1-1; TRBD1 matches 7 bases. The CDR3 has 16 amino acids. J gave up 3 bases and V 2 bases, and 9 bases lay outside the gene matches. Germline V lookup: CDR1 MDHEN, CDR2 SYDVKM. The CDR3 here is CASSLPLMTGHTEAFF. In nucleotides, the CDR3 is TGTGCCAGCAGTTTACCCTTAATGACAGGGCACACTGAAGCTTTCTTT.

The chain links TRBV28 to TRBJ1-2; D ambiguous. The CDR3 consists of 14 residues. The germline V gene has CDR1 MDHEN and CDR2 SYDVKM. V was pared by 6 bases and J by 3 bases, with 14 bases between. DNA of the CDR3: TGTGCCAGCAGCCTTACAACGAATTACTATGGCTACACCTTC. Its translation: CASSLTTNYYGYTF.

This chain connects TRBV2 to TRBJ1-2; no firm D call. The CDR3 spans 12 residues. The V end lost 2 bases, the J end lost 8 bases, and 9 bases lay between the germline ends. Germline V CDR1 and CDR2: SNHLY, FYNNEI. CDR3 sequence reads: CASSEYVRGYTF. The CDR3 coding sequence is TGTGCCAGCAGTGAATATGTTCGGGGCTACACCTTC.

This rearrangement joins TRBV15 to TRBJ1-6; TRBD1 matches at 9 bases. Looked up from germline, CDR1 is LNHNV and CDR2 is YYDKDF (reference sequence). This CDR3 has 15 amino acids. Trimming cost V 1 base and J 9 bases; bases outside gene matches: 4. CDR3 in DNA: TGTGCCACCAGCAGAGGGACAGGGGCGAGTTCACCCCTCCACTTT. It encodes CATSRGTGASSPLHF.

The chain employs TRBV14 and TRBJ1-1, with D tentatively TRBD1 (5 bases). Germline V gives CDR1 SGHDN, CDR2 FVKESK. This CDR3 has 16 residues. V dropped 0 bases and J dropped 1 base, with 12 bases sitting between them. The CDR3 region is CASSQDQGAANTEAFF. CDR3 nucleotide sequence: TGTGCCAGCAGCCAAGATCAAGGGGCGGCGAACACTGAAGCTTTCTTT.